This TCR beta chain came from a study of T cell responses to AZD1222 COVID-19 vaccine. Overall study findings and caveats: Repertoire sampling was restricted to post-peak T cell response timepoints. Females made up more of the donors, who were largely white British, and clonal diversity may have come out too low.

Using immunoSEQ multiplex PCR, the repertoire was profiled, and TCRdb retains in-frame clones only, with some absent. The sample holds 25,000 to 35,000 clones, over 75% seen once. Germline V lookup: CDR1 SGHTA, CDR2 FQGNSA. Trimming took off 1 base at V and 5 bases at J, with 14 bases between the two ends. This CDR3 spans 15 amino acids. Points on this clone: The antigen remains unidentified.

Source: peripheral blood, taken on day 0 of AZD1222 vaccination. The TCR was taken from an adult in good health. The chain employs TRBV7-2 and TRBJ1-1, with a possible D match to TRBD1 (6 bases). CDR3 sequence (DNA): TGTGCCAGCAGCTTAGTTCTTGGCAGGGGAACTGAAGCTTTCTTT. Its translation is CASSLVLGRGTEAFF.